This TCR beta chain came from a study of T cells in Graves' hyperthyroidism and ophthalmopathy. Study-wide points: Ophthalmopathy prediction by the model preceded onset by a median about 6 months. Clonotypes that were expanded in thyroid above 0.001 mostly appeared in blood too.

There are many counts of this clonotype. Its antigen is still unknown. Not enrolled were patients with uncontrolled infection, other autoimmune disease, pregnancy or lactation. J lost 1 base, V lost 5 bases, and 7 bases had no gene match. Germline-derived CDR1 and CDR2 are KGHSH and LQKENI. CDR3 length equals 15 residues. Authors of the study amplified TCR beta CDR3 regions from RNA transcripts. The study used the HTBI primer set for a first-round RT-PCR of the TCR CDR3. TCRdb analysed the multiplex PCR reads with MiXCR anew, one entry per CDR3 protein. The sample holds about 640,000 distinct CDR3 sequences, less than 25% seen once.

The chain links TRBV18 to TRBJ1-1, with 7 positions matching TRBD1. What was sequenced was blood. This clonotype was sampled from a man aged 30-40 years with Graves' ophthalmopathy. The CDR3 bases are TGTGCCAGCTCAGGACAGGCGACGTGGAACACTGAAGCTTTCTTT. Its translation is CASSGQATWNTEAFF.